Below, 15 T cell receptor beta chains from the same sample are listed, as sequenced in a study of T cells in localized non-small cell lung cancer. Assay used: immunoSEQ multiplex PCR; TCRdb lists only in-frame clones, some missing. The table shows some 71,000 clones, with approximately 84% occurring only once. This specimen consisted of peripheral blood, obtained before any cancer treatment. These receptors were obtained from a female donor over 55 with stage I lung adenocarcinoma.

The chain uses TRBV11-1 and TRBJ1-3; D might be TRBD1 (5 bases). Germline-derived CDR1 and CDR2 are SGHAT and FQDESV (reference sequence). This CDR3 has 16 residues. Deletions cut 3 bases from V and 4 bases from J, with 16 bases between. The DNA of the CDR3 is TGTGCCAGCAGCTTGGGACCGTCGAAAGCGGGAAACACCATATATTTT. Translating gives CASSLGPSKAGNTIYF.

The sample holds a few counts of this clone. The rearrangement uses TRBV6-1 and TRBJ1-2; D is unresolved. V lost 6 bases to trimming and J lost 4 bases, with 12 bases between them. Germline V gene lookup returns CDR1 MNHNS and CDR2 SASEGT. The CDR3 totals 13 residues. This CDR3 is CASSYPGAYGYTF. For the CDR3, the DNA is TGTGCCAGCAGCTACCCGGGAGCCTATGGCTACACCTTC.

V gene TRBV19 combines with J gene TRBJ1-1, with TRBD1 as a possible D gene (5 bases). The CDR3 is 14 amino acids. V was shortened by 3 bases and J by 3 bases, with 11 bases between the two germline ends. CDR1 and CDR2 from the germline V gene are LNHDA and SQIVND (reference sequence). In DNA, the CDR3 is TGTGCCAGTAGTATGGGGGGTGTATACACTGAAGCTTTCTTT. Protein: CASSMGGVYTEAFF.

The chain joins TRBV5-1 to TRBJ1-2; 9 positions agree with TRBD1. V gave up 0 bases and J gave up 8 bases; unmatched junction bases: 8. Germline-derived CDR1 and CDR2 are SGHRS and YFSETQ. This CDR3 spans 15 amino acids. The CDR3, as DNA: TGCGCCAGCAGCTTGGCCCTCGGGACAGGGAAGGGCTACACCTTC. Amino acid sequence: CASSLALGTGKGYTF.

CDR3: CASSAGTARTEAFF. Here the CDR3 DNA reads TGTGCCAGCAGTGCCGGGACAGCGAGGACTGAAGCTTTCTTT. The chain joins TRBV2 to TRBJ1-1; 7 positions match TRBD1. Germline V gene sequence: CDR1 SNHLY, CDR2 FYNNEI. This CDR3 spans 14 amino acids. V gave up 4 bases and J gave up 5 bases; unmatched junction bases: 7.

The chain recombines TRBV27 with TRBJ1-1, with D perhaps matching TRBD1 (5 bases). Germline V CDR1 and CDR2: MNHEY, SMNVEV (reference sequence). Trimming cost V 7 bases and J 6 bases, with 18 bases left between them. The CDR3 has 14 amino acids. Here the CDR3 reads CASIPGGRPAEAFF. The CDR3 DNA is TGTGCCAGCATCCCGGGGGGTAGGCCCGCTGAAGCTTTCTTT.

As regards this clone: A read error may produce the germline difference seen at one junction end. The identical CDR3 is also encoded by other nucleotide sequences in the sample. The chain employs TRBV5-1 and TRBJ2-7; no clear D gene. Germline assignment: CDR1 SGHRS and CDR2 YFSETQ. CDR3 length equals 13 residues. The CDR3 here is CASSLDGDYEQYF. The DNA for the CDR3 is TGCGCCAGCAGTTTGGACGGAGACTACGAGCAGTACTTC.

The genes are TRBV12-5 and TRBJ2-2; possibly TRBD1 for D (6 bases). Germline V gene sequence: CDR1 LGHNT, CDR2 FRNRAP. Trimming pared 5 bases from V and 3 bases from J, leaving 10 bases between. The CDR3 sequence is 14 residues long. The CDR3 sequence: CASGTYRDTGELFF. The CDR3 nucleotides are TGTGCTAGTGGTACCTACAGGGACACCGGGGAGCTGTTTTTT.

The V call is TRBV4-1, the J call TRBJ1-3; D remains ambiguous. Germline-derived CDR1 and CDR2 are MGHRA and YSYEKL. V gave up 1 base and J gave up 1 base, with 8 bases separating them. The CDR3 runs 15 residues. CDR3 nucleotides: TGCGCCAGCAGCCAAGTCCTGGCTTCTGGAAACACCATATATTTT. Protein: CASSQVLASGNTIYF.

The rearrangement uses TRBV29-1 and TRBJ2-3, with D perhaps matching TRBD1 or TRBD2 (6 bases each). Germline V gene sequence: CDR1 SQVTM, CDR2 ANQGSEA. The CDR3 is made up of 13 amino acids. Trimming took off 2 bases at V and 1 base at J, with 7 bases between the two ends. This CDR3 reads CSVERGRTDTQYF. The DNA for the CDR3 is TGCAGCGTTGAACGGGGGCGCACAGATACGCAGTATTTT.

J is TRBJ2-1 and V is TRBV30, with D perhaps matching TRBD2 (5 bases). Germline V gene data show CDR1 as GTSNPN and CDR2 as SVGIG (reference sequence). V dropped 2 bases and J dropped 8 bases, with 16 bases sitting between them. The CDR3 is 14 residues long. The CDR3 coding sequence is TGTGCCTGGAGTAGGAGCGGCGGTTTTTATGAGCAGTTCTTC. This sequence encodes CAWSRSGGFYEQFF.

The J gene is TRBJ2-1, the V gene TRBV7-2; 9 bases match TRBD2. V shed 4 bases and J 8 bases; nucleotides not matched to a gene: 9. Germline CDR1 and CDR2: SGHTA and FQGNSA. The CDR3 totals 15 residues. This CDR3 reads CASSSLAGGSYEQFF. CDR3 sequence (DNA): TGTGCCAGCAGCTCCCTCGCGGGGGGGAGTTATGAGCAGTTCTTC. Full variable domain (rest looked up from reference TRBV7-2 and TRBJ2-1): GAGVSQSPSNKVTEKGKDVELRCDPISGHTALYWYRQSLGQGLEFLIYFQGNSAPDKSGLPSDRFSAERTGGSVSTLTIQRTQQEDSAVYLCASSSLAGGSYEQFFGPGTRLTVL.

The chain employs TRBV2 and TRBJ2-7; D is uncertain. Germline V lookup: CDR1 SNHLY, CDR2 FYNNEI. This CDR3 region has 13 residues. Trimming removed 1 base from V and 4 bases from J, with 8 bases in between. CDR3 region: CASSEGSFYEQYF. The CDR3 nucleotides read TGTGCCAGCAGTGAAGGGAGTTTTTACGAGCAGTACTTC.

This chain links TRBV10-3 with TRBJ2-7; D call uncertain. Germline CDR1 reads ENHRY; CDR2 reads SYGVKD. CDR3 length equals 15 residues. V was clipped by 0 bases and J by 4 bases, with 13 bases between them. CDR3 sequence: CAISESMFSHYEQYF. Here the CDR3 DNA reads TGTGCCATCAGTGAGTCGATGTTCAGCCATTACGAGCAGTACTTC.

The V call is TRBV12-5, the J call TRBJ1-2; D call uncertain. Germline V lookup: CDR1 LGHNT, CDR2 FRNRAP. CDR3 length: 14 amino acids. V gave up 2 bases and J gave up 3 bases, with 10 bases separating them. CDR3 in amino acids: CASGLSGYDYGYTF. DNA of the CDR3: TGTGCTAGTGGTTTGTCGGGGTACGACTATGGCTACACCTTC. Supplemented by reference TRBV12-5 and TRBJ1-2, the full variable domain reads DARVTQTPRHKVTEMGQEVTMRCQPILGHNTVFWYRQTMMQGLELLAYFRNRAPLDDSGMPKDRFSAEMPDATLATLKIQPSEPRDSAVYFCASGLSGYDYGYTFGSGTRLTVV.